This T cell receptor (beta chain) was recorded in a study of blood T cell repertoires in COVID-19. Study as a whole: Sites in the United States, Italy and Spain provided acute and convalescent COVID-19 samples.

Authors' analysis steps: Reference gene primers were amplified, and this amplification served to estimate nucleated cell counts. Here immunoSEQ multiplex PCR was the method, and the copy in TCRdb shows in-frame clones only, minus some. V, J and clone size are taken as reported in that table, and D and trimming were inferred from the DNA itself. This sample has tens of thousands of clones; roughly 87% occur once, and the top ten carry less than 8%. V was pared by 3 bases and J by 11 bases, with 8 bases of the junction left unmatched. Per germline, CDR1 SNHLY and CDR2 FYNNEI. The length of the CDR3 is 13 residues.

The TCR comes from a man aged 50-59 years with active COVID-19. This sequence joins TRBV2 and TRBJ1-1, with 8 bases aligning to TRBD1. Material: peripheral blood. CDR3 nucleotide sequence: TGTGCCAGCAGTGAGAGGCAGGGGGCAGAGGCTTTCTTT. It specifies CASSERQGAEAFF.